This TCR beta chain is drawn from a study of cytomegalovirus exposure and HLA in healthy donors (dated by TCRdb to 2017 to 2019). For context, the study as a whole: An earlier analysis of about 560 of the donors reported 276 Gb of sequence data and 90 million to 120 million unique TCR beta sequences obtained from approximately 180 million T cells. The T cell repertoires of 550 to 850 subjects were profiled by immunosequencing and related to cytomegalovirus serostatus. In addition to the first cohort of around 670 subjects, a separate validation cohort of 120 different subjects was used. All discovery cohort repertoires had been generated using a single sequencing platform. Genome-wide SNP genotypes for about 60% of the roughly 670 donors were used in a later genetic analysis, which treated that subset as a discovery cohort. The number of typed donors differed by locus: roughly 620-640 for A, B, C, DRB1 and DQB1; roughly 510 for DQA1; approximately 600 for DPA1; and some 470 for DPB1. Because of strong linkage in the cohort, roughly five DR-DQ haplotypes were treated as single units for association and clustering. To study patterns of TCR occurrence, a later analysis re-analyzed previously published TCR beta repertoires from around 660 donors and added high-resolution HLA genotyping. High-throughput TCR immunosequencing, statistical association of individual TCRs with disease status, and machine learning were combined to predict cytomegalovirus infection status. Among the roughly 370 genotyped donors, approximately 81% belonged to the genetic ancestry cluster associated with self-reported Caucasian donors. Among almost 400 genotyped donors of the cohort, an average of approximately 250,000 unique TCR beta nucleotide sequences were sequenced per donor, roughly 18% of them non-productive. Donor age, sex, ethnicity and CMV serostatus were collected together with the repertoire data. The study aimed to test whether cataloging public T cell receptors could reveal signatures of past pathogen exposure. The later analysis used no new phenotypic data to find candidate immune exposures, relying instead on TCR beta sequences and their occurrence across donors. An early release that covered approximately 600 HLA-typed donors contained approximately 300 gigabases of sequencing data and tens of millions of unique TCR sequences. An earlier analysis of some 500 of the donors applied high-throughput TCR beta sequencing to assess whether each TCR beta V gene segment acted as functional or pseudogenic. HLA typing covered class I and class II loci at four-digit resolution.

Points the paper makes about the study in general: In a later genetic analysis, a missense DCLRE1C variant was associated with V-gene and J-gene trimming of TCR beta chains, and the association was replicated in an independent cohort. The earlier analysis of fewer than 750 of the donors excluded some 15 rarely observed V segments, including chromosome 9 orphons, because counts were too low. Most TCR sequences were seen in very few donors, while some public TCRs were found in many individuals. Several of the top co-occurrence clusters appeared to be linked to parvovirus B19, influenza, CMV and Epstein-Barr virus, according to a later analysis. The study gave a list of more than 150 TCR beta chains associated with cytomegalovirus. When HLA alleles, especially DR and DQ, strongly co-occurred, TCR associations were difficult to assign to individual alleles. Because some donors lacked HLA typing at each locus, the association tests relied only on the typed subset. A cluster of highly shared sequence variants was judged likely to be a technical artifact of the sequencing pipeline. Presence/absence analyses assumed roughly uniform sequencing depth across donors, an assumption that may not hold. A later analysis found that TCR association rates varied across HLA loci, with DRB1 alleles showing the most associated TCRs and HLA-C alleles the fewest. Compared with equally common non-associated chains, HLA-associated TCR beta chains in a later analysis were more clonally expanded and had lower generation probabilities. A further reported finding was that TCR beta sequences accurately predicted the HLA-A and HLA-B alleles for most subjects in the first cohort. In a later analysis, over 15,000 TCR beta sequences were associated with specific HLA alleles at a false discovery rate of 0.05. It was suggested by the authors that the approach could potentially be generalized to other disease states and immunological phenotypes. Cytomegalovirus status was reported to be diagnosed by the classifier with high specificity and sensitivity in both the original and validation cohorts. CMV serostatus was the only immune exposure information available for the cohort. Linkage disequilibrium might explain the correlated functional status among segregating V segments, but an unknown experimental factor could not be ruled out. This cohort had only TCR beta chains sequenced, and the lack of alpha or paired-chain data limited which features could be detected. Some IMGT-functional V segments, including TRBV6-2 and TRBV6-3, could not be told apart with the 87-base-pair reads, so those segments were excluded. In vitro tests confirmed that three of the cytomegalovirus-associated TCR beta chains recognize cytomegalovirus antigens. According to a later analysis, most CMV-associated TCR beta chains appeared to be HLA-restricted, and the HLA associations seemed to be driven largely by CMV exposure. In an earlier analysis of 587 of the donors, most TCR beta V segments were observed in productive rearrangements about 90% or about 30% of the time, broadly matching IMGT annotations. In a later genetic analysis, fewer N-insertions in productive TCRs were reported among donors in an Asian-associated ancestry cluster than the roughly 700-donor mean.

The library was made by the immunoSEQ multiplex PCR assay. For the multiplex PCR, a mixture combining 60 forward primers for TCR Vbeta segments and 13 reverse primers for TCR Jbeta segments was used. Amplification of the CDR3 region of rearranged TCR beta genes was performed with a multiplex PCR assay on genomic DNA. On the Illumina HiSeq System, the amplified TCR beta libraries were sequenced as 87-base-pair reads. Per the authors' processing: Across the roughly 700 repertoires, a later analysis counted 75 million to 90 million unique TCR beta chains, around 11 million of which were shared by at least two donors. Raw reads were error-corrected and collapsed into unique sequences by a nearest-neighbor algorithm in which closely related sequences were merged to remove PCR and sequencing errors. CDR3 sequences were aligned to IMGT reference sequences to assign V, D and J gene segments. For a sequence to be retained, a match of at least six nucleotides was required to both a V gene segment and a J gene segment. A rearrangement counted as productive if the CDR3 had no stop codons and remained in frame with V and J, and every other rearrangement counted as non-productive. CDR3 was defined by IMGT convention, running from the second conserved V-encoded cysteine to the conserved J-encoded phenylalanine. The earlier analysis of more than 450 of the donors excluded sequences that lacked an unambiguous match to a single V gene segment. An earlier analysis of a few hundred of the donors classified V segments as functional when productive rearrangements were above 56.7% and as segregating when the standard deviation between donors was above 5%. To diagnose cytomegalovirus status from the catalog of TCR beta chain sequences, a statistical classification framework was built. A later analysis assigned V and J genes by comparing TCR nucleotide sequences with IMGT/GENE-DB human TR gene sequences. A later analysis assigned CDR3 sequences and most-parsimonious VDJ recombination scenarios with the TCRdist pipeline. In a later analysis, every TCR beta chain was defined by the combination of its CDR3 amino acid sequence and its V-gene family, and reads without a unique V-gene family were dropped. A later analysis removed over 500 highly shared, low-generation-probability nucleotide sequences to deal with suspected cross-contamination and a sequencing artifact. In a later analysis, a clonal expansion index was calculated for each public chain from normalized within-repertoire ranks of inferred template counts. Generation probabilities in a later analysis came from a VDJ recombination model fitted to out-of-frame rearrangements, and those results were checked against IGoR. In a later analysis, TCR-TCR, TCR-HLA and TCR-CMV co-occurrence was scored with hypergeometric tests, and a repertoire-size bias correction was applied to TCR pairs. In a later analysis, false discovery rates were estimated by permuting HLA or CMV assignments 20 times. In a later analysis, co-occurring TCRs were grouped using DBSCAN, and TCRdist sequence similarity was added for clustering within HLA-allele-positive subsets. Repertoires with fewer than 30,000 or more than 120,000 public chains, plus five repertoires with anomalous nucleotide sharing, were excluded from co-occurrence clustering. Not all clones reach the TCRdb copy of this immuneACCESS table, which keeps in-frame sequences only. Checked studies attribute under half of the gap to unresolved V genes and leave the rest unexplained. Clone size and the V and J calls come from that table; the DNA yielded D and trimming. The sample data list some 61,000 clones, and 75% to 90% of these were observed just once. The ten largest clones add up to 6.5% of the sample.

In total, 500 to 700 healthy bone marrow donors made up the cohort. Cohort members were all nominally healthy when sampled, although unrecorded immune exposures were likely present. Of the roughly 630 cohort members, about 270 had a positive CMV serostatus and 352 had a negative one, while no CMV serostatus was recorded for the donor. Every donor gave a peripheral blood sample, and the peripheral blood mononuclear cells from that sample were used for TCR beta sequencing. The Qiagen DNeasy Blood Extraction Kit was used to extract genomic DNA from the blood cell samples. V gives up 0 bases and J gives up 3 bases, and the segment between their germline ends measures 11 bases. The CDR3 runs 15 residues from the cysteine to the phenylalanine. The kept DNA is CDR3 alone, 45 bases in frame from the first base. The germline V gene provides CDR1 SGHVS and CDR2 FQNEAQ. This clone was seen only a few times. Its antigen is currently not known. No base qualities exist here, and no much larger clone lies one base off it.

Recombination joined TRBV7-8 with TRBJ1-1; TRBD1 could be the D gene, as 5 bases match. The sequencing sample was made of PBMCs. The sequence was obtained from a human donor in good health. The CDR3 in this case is CASSLADQGYTEAFF. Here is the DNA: TGTGCCAGCAGCTTAGCGGATCAGGGCTACACTGAAGCTTTCTTT.